This is a list of T cell receptor beta chains from one sample in a study of T cell responses to AZD1222 COVID-19 vaccine. Generated by immunoSEQ multiplex PCR, the TCRdb table keeps only in-frame clones and is missing some. The table includes roughly 120,000 clones, 85% to 95% detected once. The material was peripheral blood, obtained on day 0 of AZD1222 vaccination. The receptors were sampled from an adult in good health. Each CDR3 is given with its conserved first and last residue. A D gene is named only where the DNA matches it firmly. Size values are once, few and many counts, or a class for expanded clones, and some rows have none.

j_call clone_size v_call cdr3_length d_call cdr3_aa cdr3_nt
TRBJ2-3 NA TRBV5-6 15 TRBD1 CASSADRALTDTQYF TGTGCCAGCAGCGCGGACAGGGCCCTCACAGATACGCAGTATTTT
TRBJ1-2 NA TRBV7-9 15 TRBD1 CASSPGQPLGYGYTF TGTGCCAGCAGCCCGGGACAGCCTCTAGGCTATGGCTACACCTTC
TRBJ1-1 NA TRBV10-3 13 TRBD1 CAIRELGDRVAFF TGTGCCATCAGAGAGTTAGGAGACAGGGTAGCTTTCTTT
TRBJ1-4 NA TRBV7-6 15 TRBD1 CASSFGGDRAEKLFF TGTGCCAGCAGCTTCGGGGGGGACAGGGCTGAAAAACTGTTTTTT
TRBJ2-5 few TRBV10-1 16 NA CASSETRGAKRETQYF TGCGCCAGCAGTGAAACGAGGGGCGCAAAGAGAGAGACCCAGTACTTC
TRBJ1-2 few TRBV11-2 17 TRBD1 CASSLGPFRDRGYGYTF TGTGCCAGCAGCTTAGGCCCCTTCCGGGACAGGGGCTATGGCTACACCTTC
TRBJ1-4 once TRBV3-1/TRBV3-2 12 NA CASSQVGEKLFF TGTGCCAGCAGCCAAGTGGGTGAAAAACTGTTTTTT
TRBJ2-1 NA TRBV28 19 TRBD2 CASSTIGYSGRSSYNEQFF TGTGCCAGCAGTACCATTGGGTATAGCGGGAGAAGCTCCTACAATGAGCAGTTCTTC
TRBJ1-6 NA TRBV5-1 16 TRBD1 CASSLGTVPYNSPLHF TGCGCCAGCAGCTTAGGGACAGTTCCCTATAATTCACCCCTCCACTTT
TRBJ2-5 NA TRBV7-2 17 NA CASRFARSRYLQETQYF TGTGCCAGCAGATTCGCCCGTTCTAGGTATTTACAAGAGACCCAGTACTTC
TRBJ1-1 NA TRBV7-3 13 NA CASSTGQNTEAFF TGTGCCAGCAGTACGGGACAGAACACTGAAGCTTTCTTT
TRBJ2-7 NA TRBV5-1 13 NA CASSLPDTYEQYF TGCGCCAGCAGCTTGCCGGATACCTACGAGCAGTACTTC
TRBJ1-2 NA TRBV18 14 TRBD1 CASSQGQANYGYTF TGTGCCAGCTCACAGGGACAGGCCAACTATGGCTACACCTTC
TRBJ2-5 NA TRBV7-9 16 TRBD2 CASSPRQVGLAGTQYF TGTGCCAGCAGCCCTAGACAGGTCGGACTAGCGGGGACCCAGTACTTC
TRBJ1-1 NA TRBV5-1 14 TRBD1 CASTMTGGDTEAFF TGCGCCAGCACCATGACAGGGGGAGACACTGAAGCTTTCTTT
TRBJ2-4 NA TRBV25-1 11 NA CASSAPNIQYF TGTGCCAGCAGTGCTCCAAACATTCAGTACTTC
TRBJ2-3 NA TRBV10-1 15 TRBD2 CASSDKREGLDTQYF TGCGCCAGCAGTGATAAGCGGGAGGGCCTAGATACGCAGTATTTT
TRBJ2-7 NA TRBV12-5 14 TRBD1 CASATGQGSHEQYF TGTGCTAGTGCTACGGGACAGGGGAGCCACGAGCAGTACTTC
TRBJ2-7 NA TRBV28 12 NA CASSFTSYEQYF TGTGCCAGCAGTTTTACCTCCTACGAGCAGTACTTC
TRBJ1-4 NA TRBV27 13 NA CASSLAGNEKLFF TGTGCCAGCAGTTTAGCAGGGAATGAAAAACTGTTTTTT
TRBJ2-3 NA TRBV24-1 11 NA CATSDPDTQYF TGTGCCACCAGTGATCCAGATACGCAGTATTTT
TRBJ1-2 NA TRBV6-4 14 TRBD1 CASRAETGMGGYTF TGTGCCAGCAGAGCCGAGACAGGGATGGGGGGCTACACCTTC
TRBJ2-5 NA TRBV5-1 13 TRBD1 CATSTGVQETQYF TGCGCCACTTCAACAGGGGTTCAAGAGACCCAGTACTTC
TRBJ1-5 NA TRBV2 13 NA CASKDQLNQPQHF TGTGCCAGCAAAGATCAGTTGAATCAGCCCCAGCATTTT
TRBJ2-7 NA TRBV2 14 NA CASRYSGLSYEQYF TGTGCCAGCCGATACTCGGGACTTAGCTACGAGCAGTACTTC
TRBJ2-6 NA TRBV5-1 18 TRBD1 CASSLARDRGTGANVLTF TGCGCCAGCAGCTTGGCCCGGGACAGGGGGACTGGGGCCAACGTCCTGACTTTC
TRBJ2-7 NA TRBV7-9 16 TRBD2 CASSSNRAGVVVEQYF TGTGCCAGCAGCTCCAATAGAGCGGGAGTAGTGGTCGAGCAGTACTTC
TRBJ2-2 few TRBV4-1 13 NA CASSDGGTGELFF TGCGCCAGCAGCGATGGGGGGACCGGGGAGCTGTTTTTT
TRBJ1-2 NA TRBV19 13 NA CASSIDQTHGYTF TGTGCCAGTAGTATCGACCAGACTCATGGCTACACCTTC
TRBJ1-2 NA TRBV2 14 TRBD1 CASRPGTGAWGYTF TGTGCCAGCAGGCCCGGGACAGGGGCGTGGGGCTACACCTTC
TRBJ1-2 once TRBV27 14 TRBD1 CASRELGGADGYTF TGTGCCAGCAGAGAACTAGGGGGCGCCGATGGCTACACCTTC
TRBJ1-4 NA TRBV7-9 11 NA CASSSANKLFF TGTGCCAGCAGCTCGGCGAATAAACTGTTTTTT
TRBJ1-2 NA TRBV15 13 NA CATSPEGFDGYTF TGTGCCACCAGCCCCGAGGGATTTGATGGCTACACCTTC
TRBJ2-1 once TRBV11-3 12 NA CASSLVGNEQFF TGTGCCAGCAGCTTAGTGGGCAATGAGCAGTTCTTC
TRBJ2-7 NA TRBV5-6 14 TRBD1 CASSWGQGAYEQYF TGTGCCAGCAGCTGGGGACAGGGGGCCTACGAGCAGTACTTC
TRBJ2-7 NA TRBV2 14 TRBD2 CASSSVTSGRALYF TGTGCCAGCAGTTCCGTGACTAGCGGGAGGGCCCTGTACTTC
TRBJ2-1 NA TRBV9 14 TRBD2 CASSETGTNPEQFF TGTGCCAGCAGCGAAACCGGGACTAATCCTGAGCAGTTCTTC
TRBJ2-7 NA TRBV28 14 TRBD1 CASSWDRVAYEQYF TGTGCCAGCAGTTGGGACAGGGTGGCCTACGAGCAGTACTTC
TRBJ2-3 NA TRBV5-6 15 NA CASSPRAKSTDTQYF TGTGCCAGCAGCCCAAGGGCCAAAAGCACAGATACGCAGTATTTT
TRBJ1-3 NA TRBV28 15 NA CASSRTRGLGNTIYF TGTGCCAGCAGTAGGACCAGGGGCTTGGGAAACACCATATATTTT
TRBJ1-4 NA TRBV16 16 NA CASRHTGRATNEKLFF TGTGCCAGCAGGCATACAGGGCGTGCAACTAATGAAAAACTGTTTTTT
TRBJ2-7 NA TRBV5-1 15 NA CASSLAGGLSSEQYF TGCGCCAGCAGCTTGGCCGGGGGATTGAGTTCCGAGCAGTACTTC
TRBJ1-4 once TRBV28 13 NA CASSWVWNEKLFF TGTGCCAGCAGTTGGGTATGGAATGAAAAACTGTTTTTT
TRBJ2-1 NA TRBV9 12 NA CASSSQWGVQFF TGTGCCAGCAGCTCCCAGTGGGGGGTGCAGTTCTTC
TRBJ1-1 NA TRBV19 14 NA CASRVRGVGTEAFF TGTGCCAGTAGGGTCCGGGGGGTAGGGACTGAAGCTTTCTTT
TRBJ2-3 NA TRBV11-1 14 NA CASSLGLYTDTQYF TGTGCCAGCAGCTTAGGCCTTTACACAGATACGCAGTATTTT
TRBJ2-1 NA TRBV21-1 11 NA CASSKANEQFF TGTGCCAGCAGCAAAGCTAATGAGCAGTTCTTC
TRBJ2-5 NA TRBV18 14 NA CASSPPHRVETQYF TGTGCCAGCTCACCCCCCCACAGGGTGGAGACCCAGTACTTC